The rows below give T cell receptor beta chains drawn from one sample of a study of T-cell reconstitution after alpha-beta-depleted transplantation in children. MiXCR, run by TCRdb on the PCR reads, gives a single entry per CDR3 protein. Of around 480,000 distinct CDR3 sequences in the sample, 30% to 35% were seen once. The sequencing used PBMCs from the stem cell graft donor, collected from the stem cell graft. Receptors were obtained from a human donor who donated a stem cell graft to a child with aplastic anemia. Each CDR3 is given with its conserved first and last residue. Fields, in order: clone size, V gene, D gene, J gene, CDR3 protein, CDR3 DNA. The D gene is left open where the match is weak. Part of the rows lack a size; the others show once, few, many or a class for expanded clones.

few	TRBV7-2	TRBD1	TRBJ2-1	CASSLQGVRSLNEQFF	TGTGCCAGCAGCTTGCAGGGGGTAAGGTCTTTGAATGAGCAGTTCTTC
-	TRBV24-1	-	TRBJ2-1	CATSDLNEQFF	TGTGCCACCAGTGATTTAAATGAGCAGTTCTTC
-	TRBV20-1	-	TRBJ2-2	CSARPAGGTGELFF	TGCAGTGCTAGACCGGCAGGCGGGACCGGGGAGCTGTTTTTT
-	TRBV19	TRBD2	TRBJ2-1	CASSTVRGSSYNEQFF	TGTGCCAGTAGTACCGTCCGCGGGAGCTCCTACAATGAGCAGTTCTTC
once	TRBV10-3	-	TRBJ1-4	CAISDMGLSNEKLFF	TGTGCCATCAGTGATATGGGACTCTCTAATGAAAAACTGTTTTTT
once	TRBV20-1	-	TRBJ2-5	CSYATASSAFQETQYF	TGCAGCTACGCCACGGCGTCGTCGGCCTTCCAAGAGACCCAGTACTTC
-	TRBV7-2	-	TRBJ2-1	CASSPPGKGEQFF	TGTGCCAGCAGCCCCCCGGGGAAGGGTGAGCAGTTCTTC
few	TRBV20-1	-	TRBJ2-1	CSASPQNSYNEQFF	TGCAGTGCGTCCCCCCAGAACTCCTACAATGAGCAGTTCTTC
few	TRBV15	-	TRBJ2-7	CATSRGGATYEQYF	TGTGCCACCAGCAGAGGAGGAGCCACCTACGAGCAGTACTTC
few	TRBV7-2	TRBD1	TRBJ1-2	CASSFDRGPYGYTF	TGTGCCAGCAGCTTCGACAGGGGGCCGTACGGCTACACCTTC
-	TRBV30	-	TRBJ2-7	CAWSGLSSSYEQYF	TGTGCCTGGAGTGGACTCTCGAGCTCCTACGAGCAGTACTTC
few	TRBV27	TRBD1	TRBJ2-1	CASISGTGDYNEQFF	TGTGCCAGCATATCCGGGACAGGGGACTACAATGAGCAGTTCTTC
few	TRBV5-1	-	TRBJ2-1	CASSLDPVMHEQFF	TGCGCCAGCAGCTTGGATCCAGTTATGCATGAGCAGTTCTTC
-	TRBV29-1	-	TRBJ1-2	CSVPKAGQYGYTF	TGCAGTGTCCCAAAGGCGGGGCAGTATGGCTACACCTTC
few	TRBV20-1	-	TRBJ2-3	CSARVDSDPPDTQYF	TGCAGTGCTAGAGTGGACAGTGATCCCCCAGATACGCAGTATTTT
few	TRBV3-1	TRBD1	TRBJ1-1	CASSRTGLEAFF	TGTGCCAGCAGCCGGACAGGGCTTGAAGCTTTCTTT
-	TRBV5-1	TRBD1	TRBJ2-2	CASSSGQGSGELFF	TGCGCCAGCAGTTCGGGACAGGGGTCCGGGGAGCTGTTTTTT
many	TRBV5-5	TRBD2	TRBJ2-3	CASGRWTSGTDTQYF	TGTGCCAGCGGGCGGTGGACTAGCGGGACAGATACGCAGTATTTT
-	TRBV29-1	TRBD1	TRBJ1-1	CSVEDFGTGFRGTEAFF	TGCAGCGTTGAAGATTTCGGGACAGGGTTTCGCGGGACTGAAGCTTTCTTT
-	TRBV12-3/TRBV12-4	-	TRBJ2-2	CASGRGDTGELFF	TGTGCCAGCGGGAGAGGTGACACCGGGGAGCTGTTTTTT
-	TRBV4-1	-	TRBJ2-3	CASSQDREQFSTDTQYF	TGCGCCAGCAGCCAAGATAGGGAGCAGTTCAGCACAGATACGCAGTATTTT
-	TRBV27	-	TRBJ2-5	CASSSPGVRGETQYF	TGTGCCAGCAGTTCTCCCGGGGTGAGAGGAGAGACCCAGTACTTC
-	TRBV7-9	-	TRBJ1-1	CASSLRGQNTEAFF	TGTGCCAGCAGCCTCAGGGGCCAGAACACTGAAGCTTTCTTT
many	TRBV12-3/TRBV12-4	TRBD2	TRBJ2-4	CASSPGTSGFLAKNIQYF	TGTGCCAGCAGTCCCGGGACTAGCGGGTTTCTAGCCAAAAACATTCAGTACTTC
few	TRBV7-2	-	TRBJ2-7	CASSLDSGGIRNEQYF	TGTGCCAGCAGCTTAGATTCGGGCGGGATAAGGAACGAGCAGTACTTC
-	TRBV9	TRBD2	TRBJ2-1	CASSVVAGVYNEQFF	TGTGCCAGCAGCGTAGTAGCGGGAGTTTACAATGAGCAGTTCTTC
-	TRBV10-3	TRBD1	TRBJ2-5	CASNSPAGQGGLGGAQETQYF	TGTGCCTCAAACTCCCCCGCGGGACAGGGGGGGTTAGGCGGGGCACAAGAGACCCAGTACTTC
few	TRBV4-2	TRBD1	TRBJ2-6	CASSLLGPKQGASLSGANVLTF	TGTGCCAGCAGCCTCCTCGGGCCGAAACAGGGGGCGTCACTCTCTGGGGCCAACGTCCTGACTTTC
-	TRBV20-1	-	TRBJ2-7	CSASGSPSLYEQYF	TGCAGTGCTAGCGGGAGTCCCTCCCTCTACGAGCAGTACTTC
-	TRBV4-1	TRBD1	TRBJ1-5	CASSQVRFVRTGGDQPQHF	TGCGCCAGCAGCCAAGTTCGATTCGTCAGGACAGGCGGAGATCAGCCCCAGCATTTT
few	TRBV7-2	-	TRBJ1-2	CASSLGGAAYGYTF	TGTGCCAGCAGCTTAGGGGGGGCTGCCTATGGCTACACCTTC
few	TRBV10-3	-	TRBJ1-5	CAISNSVGGENQPQHF	TGTGCCATCAGTAACAGTGTAGGCGGGGAAAATCAGCCCCAGCATTTT
few	TRBV6-2/TRBV6-3	-	TRBJ2-3	CASSYSKGGGTRTDTQYF	TGTGCCAGCAGTTACTCGAAAGGCGGCGGGACGCGCACAGATACGCAGTATTTT
-	TRBV12-3/TRBV12-4	TRBD1	TRBJ1-5	CASSPPGTGDSSNQPQHF	TGTGCCAGCAGCCCCCCCGGGACAGGAGACAGTAGCAATCAGCCCCAGCATTTT
-	TRBV12-3/TRBV12-4	-	TRBJ1-5	CASSFAGIDQPQHF	TGTGCCAGCAGTTTCGCGGGCATCGATCAGCCCCAGCATTTT
many	TRBV5-1	-	TRBJ2-1	CASSLDLRNNEQFF	TGCGCCAGCAGCTTGGATCTCCGGAACAATGAGCAGTTCTTC
few	TRBV6-1	-	TRBJ2-1	CASRNSGGGNEQFF	TGTGCCAGCAGGAATAGCGGAGGAGGGAATGAGCAGTTCTTC
-	TRBV20-1	-	TRBJ1-2	CSAPGDPGTPYGYTF	TGCAGTGCCCCCGGGGATCCGGGGACCCCTTATGGCTACACCTTC
few	TRBV20-1	TRBD2	TRBJ2-1	CSGSGGSAYNEQFF	TGCAGTGGCTCGGGGGGTAGCGCTTACAATGAGCAGTTCTTC
few	TRBV11-2	-	TRBJ2-2	CASSLDVLRATLTGELFF	TGTGCCAGCAGCTTAGACGTCCTGCGGGCGACCCTCACCGGGGAGCTGTTTTTT
-	TRBV28	-	TRBJ2-3	CASIWGPAGTQYF	TGTGCCAGCATTTGGGGCCCCGCCGGTACGCAGTATTTT
-	TRBV12-3/TRBV12-4	TRBD1	TRBJ1-3	CASRPNTGGAGNTIYF	TGTGCCAGCAGACCCAATACAGGGGGCGCTGGAAACACCATATATTTT
many	TRBV13	TRBD2	TRBJ2-1	CASSLAGGIYNEQFF	TGTGCCAGCAGCTTAGCGGGAGGGATTTACAATGAGCAGTTCTTC
few	TRBV12-3/TRBV12-4	-	TRBJ1-4	CASSLRGAGEKLFF	TGTGCCAGCAGTTTAAGGGGGGCTGGGGAAAAACTGTTTTTT
few	TRBV29-1	-	TRBJ2-6	CSVEDPGELGVSGANVLTF	TGCAGCGTTGAAGATCCTGGGGAATTAGGTGTATCTGGGGCCAACGTCCTGACTTTC
few	TRBV20-1	TRBD2	TRBJ2-1	CSANSPGGAGDSEQFF	TGCAGTGCTAATTCCCCTGGAGGGGCGGGAGACAGTGAGCAGTTCTTC
-	TRBV10-3	-	TRBJ2-5	CAISGNGEETQYF	TGTGCCATCAGTGGTAACGGGGAAGAGACCCAGTACTTC
-	TRBV7-2	-	TRBJ1-2	CASSSGGVVYGYTF	TGTGCCAGCAGCTCCGGGGGAGTGGTCTATGGCTACACCTTC
-	TRBV11-1	TRBD1	TRBJ1-2	CASSSTGTGGPPNYGYTF	TGTGCCAGCAGCTCCACCGGGACAGGGGGCCCACCTAACTATGGCTACACCTTC
-	TRBV12-3/TRBV12-4	TRBD2	TRBJ2-3	CASSTNRRLAGGPVAQYF	TGTGCCAGCAGCACCAACCGACGACTAGCGGGAGGGCCGGTTGCACAGTATTTT
-	TRBV4-3	TRBD2	TRBJ2-2	CASSHTSGLTTRELFF	TGCGCCAGCAGCCACACTAGCGGCCTAACGACCAGGGAGCTGTTTTTT
few	TRBV7-3	TRBD2	TRBJ2-3	CASSLRWFGQTSGAKSTDTQYF	TGTGCCAGCAGCTTACGTTGGTTTGGACAGACTAGCGGGGCTAAAAGCACAGATACGCAGTATTTT